These 8 T cell receptor beta chains came from one sample sequenced in a study of blood T cell repertoires in COVID-19. Measured with immunoSEQ multiplex PCR; TCRdb has only the in-frame clones, and not every one. The repertoire holds approximately 480,000 clones, 89% seen once, with roughly 0.84% in the top ten. Source material: peripheral blood. All receptors derive from a man between 18 and 35 years old with COVID-19, enrolled during active disease.

The rearrangement joins TRBV27 to TRBJ2-5, with 8 bases identical to TRBD1. Germline V gene data show CDR1 as MNHEY and CDR2 as SMNVEV (reference sequence). CDR3 length: 16 amino acids. V lost 1 base to trimming and J lost 3 bases; unmatched junction nucleotides: 7. Written as DNA, the CDR3 is TGTGCCAGCAGTTTATTCCGGACAGGGTTGGAAGAGACCCAGTACTTC. It yields the protein CASSLFRTGLEETQYF.

This sequence joins TRBV2 and TRBJ1-1; 7 bases line up with TRBD1. CDR1 and CDR2 from the germline V gene are SNHLY and FYNNEI. The J segment lost 4 bases and the V segment lost 5 bases, leaving 4 bases of the junction unmatched. CDR3 length: 13 residues. The CDR3 region has the DNA TGTGCCAGCAGTCAGGGGGGTTTCACTGAAGCTTTCTTT. Its translation: CASSQGGFTEAFF.

V is TRBV7-8 and J is TRBJ2-6; D might be TRBD1 (6 bases). The length of the CDR3 is 19 residues. The germline CDR1 and CDR2 sequences are SGHVS and FQNEAQ. The V end lost 4 bases, the J end lost 1 base, and 20 bases lay between the germline ends. The CDR3 here is CASSSGTLTRGSGANVLTF. The CDR3, as DNA: TGTGCCAGCAGCTCCGGGACACTTACTAGGGGGTCTGGGGCCAACGTCCTGACTTTC.

CDR3 region: CASSEGRAVRGNEQFF. In nucleotides, the CDR3 is TGCGCCAGCAGTGAGGGCCGGGCCGTTCGAGGGAATGAGCAGTTCTTC. The rearrangement joins TRBV10-1 to TRBJ2-1, with a tentative D call TRBD2 (5 bases). The germline V gene encodes CDR1 WNHNN and CDR2 SYGVQD (reference sequence). The CDR3 consists of 16 residues. Trimming stripped 2 bases from V and 7 bases from J, with 18 bases between.

The V gene is TRBV20-1, the J gene TRBJ2-5, with 9 nucleotides matching TRBD2. The CDR3 contains 17 residues. V trimming: 3 bases; J trimming: 1 base; junction bases outside the gene matches: 12. From germline, CDR1 is DFQATT and CDR2 SNEGSKA (reference sequence). The CDR3 coding sequence is TGCAGTGCTAGTGTTGCTAGCGGGGAGTACCGCCAAGAGACCCAGTACTTC. Amino acids: CSASVASGEYRQETQYF.

The chain couples TRBV6-5 to TRBJ2-2; D is uncertain. V was shortened by 5 bases and J by 4 bases, with 5 bases between the two germline ends. Germline assignment: CDR1 MNHEY and CDR2 SVGAGI. The CDR3 is 12 amino acids. CDR3 loop: CASSQVTGELFF. The CDR3 nucleotides read TGTGCCAGCAGTCAGGTCACCGGGGAGCTGTTTTTT.

V and J are TRBV2 and TRBJ1-5; TRBD1 might be the D (5 bases). Between the trimmed V and J ends, which lost 6 bases and 0 bases, there was a span of 12 bases. CDR1 is SNHLY, CDR2 FYNNEI, per germline. The CDR3 consists of 15 residues. The CDR3 sequence: CASSSTANSNQPQHF. The CDR3 DNA reads TGTGCCAGCAGCTCGACAGCAAATAGCAATCAGCCCCAGCATTTT.

This clone was seen once. This chain connects TRBV3-1 (or the pseudogene TRBV3-2) to TRBJ1-5, with D hard to call. This CDR3 contains 17 residues. Germline assignment: CDR1 LGHDT and CDR2 YNNKEL (reference sequence). V was trimmed by 1 base and J by 0 bases, leaving 13 bases between them. This chain's CDR3 is CASSQGGADYSNQPQHF. The CDR3 DNA reads TGTGCCAGCAGCCAAGGAGGTGCGGACTATAGCAATCAGCCCCAGCATTTT.